Listed here is a single T cell receptor (beta chain). The sample comes from a study of control samples from healthy donors and cancer patients. The method was immunoSEQ multiplex PCR; TCRdb's version includes in-frame clones alone and lacks a portion of them. The sample shows approximately 110,000 clones, around 88% of them seen only once. What was sequenced was blood. The clonotype was recovered from a woman in her forties or fifties in good health.

The DNA of the CDR3 is TGTGCCAGCAGCCAAGGTGCTAGCGGAGGCTCCTACGAGCAGTACTTC. It codes for CASSQGASGGSYEQYF. The chain recombines TRBV3-1 (or the pseudogene TRBV3-2) with TRBJ2-7; 7 bases align to TRBD2. Germline V gene lookup returns CDR1 LGHDT and CDR2 YNNKEL (reference sequence). The CDR3 totals 16 residues. V shed 1 base and J 0 bases; nucleotides not matched to a gene: 6.